The TCR beta chain under discussion was sequenced for a study of control samples from healthy donors and cancer patients (dated by TCRdb to about 2020). With regard to this clone: The antigen it binds to is not known. No base qualities exist here, and no much larger clone lies one base off it.

The receptor library was made with the immunoSEQ multiplex PCR assay. Held by TCRdb, this immuneACCESS table contains in-frame sequences only and omits some clones. Under half of the omission traces to an unresolved V gene where checked; the cause of the rest is unknown. The sample table contains roughly 190,000 clones; only one count was recorded for roughly nine tenths of them. Of the sample, 1.5% to 2% is held by the ten largest clones. The germline ends are 17 bases apart after V is trimmed by 1 base and J by 5 bases. Including cysteine and phenylalanine, the CDR3 has 16 amino acids. Only the CDR3 DNA stays, 48 bases, in frame from base 1. From the germline V gene, CDR1 is MNHNS and CDR2 is SASEGT.

The sequenced sample was blood. This chain is built from TRBV6-1 and TRBJ1-1; the D gene lacks a confident call. The receptor comes from a man in his thirties or forties in good health. The CDR3: CASSEVYVSPRTEAFF. The nucleotide sequence reads as follows: TGTGCCAGCAGTGAAGTCTATGTGTCTCCCAGGACTGAAGCTTTCTTT.